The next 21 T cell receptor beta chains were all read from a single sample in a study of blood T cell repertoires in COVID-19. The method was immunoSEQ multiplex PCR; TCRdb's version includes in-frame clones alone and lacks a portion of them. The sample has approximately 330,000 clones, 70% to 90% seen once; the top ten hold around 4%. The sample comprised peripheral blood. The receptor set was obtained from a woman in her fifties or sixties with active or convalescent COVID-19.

CDR3 DNA: TGTGCCAGCAGTTTCGGGACTAGCTACGAGCAGTACTTC. Protein sequence: CASSFGTSYEQYF. V usage is TRBV27 and J usage is TRBJ2-7, with 8 nucleotides matching TRBD2. Germline CDR1 is MNHEY and CDR2 is SMNVEV (reference sequence). The trim removed 3 bases at V and 3 bases at J, leaving 1 base unmatched. This CDR3 has 13 amino acids.

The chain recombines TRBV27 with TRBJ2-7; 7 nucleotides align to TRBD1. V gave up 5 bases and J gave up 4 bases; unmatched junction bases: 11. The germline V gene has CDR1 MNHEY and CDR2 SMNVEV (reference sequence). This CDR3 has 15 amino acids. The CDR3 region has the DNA TGTGCCAGCAGTCGTACAGGGGTGGGGATTTACGAGCAGTACTTC. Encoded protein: CASSRTGVGIYEQYF.

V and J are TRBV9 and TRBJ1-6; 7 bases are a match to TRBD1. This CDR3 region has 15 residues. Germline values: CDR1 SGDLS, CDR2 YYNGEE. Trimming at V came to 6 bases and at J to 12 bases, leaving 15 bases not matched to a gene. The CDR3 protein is CASTIDGTERVPLHF. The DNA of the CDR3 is TGTGCCAGCACCATAGACGGGACAGAGAGGGTACCCCTCCACTTT.

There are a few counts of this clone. The CDR3 loop is CASSLPGYEQYF. Written as DNA, the CDR3 is TGTGCCAGCAGTTTACCCGGTTACGAGCAGTACTTC. The rearrangement joins TRBV27 to TRBJ2-7, with no clear D. From germline, CDR1 is MNHEY and CDR2 SMNVEV (reference sequence). This CDR3 has 12 amino acids. V lost 2 bases and J 4 bases, leaving 6 bases between the germline ends.

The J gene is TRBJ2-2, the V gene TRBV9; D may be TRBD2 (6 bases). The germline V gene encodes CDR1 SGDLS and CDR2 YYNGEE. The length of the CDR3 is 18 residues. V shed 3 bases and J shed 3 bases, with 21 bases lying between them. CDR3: CASSAGRLSSGYTGELFF. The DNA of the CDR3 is TGTGCCAGCAGCGCCGGCCGCCTTAGTAGCGGATACACCGGGGAGCTGTTTTTT.

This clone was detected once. CDR3 sequence (DNA): TGTGCCTGGAGTCTGATAGCGGGGTACAATGAGCAGTTCTTC. It encodes CAWSLIAGYNEQFF. The chain recombines TRBV30 with TRBJ2-1, with 8 nucleotides matching TRBD2. Unmatched junction bases numbered 4, after V lost 2 bases and J lost 4 bases. Germline V gene sequence: CDR1 GTSNPN, CDR2 SVGIG (reference sequence). The CDR3 sequence is 14 residues long.

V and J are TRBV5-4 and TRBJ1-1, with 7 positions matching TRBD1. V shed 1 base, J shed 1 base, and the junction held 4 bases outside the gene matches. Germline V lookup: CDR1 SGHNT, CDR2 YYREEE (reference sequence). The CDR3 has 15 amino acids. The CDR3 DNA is TGTGCCAGCAGCTTGCCAGGACAGGCGAACACTGAAGCTTTCTTT. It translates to CASSLPGQANTEAFF.

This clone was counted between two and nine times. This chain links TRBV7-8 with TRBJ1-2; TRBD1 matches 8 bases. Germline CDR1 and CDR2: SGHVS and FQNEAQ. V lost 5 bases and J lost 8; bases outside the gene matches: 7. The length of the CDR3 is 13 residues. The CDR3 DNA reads TGTGCCAGCAGCGGTCCAGGGGGCGCAGGCTACACCTTC. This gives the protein CASSGPGGAGYTF.

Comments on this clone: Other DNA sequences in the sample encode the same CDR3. CDR3: CAWSGGSQETQYF. For the CDR3, the DNA is TGTGCCTGGAGTGGGGGCAGCCAAGAGACCCAGTACTTC. V and J are TRBV30 and TRBJ2-5; a possible D gene is TRBD1 (5 bases). The CDR3 is made up of 13 amino acids. The germline CDR1 and CDR2 sequences are GTSNPN and SVGIG (reference sequence). V was shortened by 1 base and J by 1 base, with 7 bases between the two germline ends.

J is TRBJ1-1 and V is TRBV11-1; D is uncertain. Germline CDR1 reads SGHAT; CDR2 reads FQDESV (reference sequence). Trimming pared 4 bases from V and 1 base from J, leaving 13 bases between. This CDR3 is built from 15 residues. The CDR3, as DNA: TGTGCCAGCAGCTCCCGAGGTGACTGGAACACTGAAGCTTTCTTT. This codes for CASSSRGDWNTEAFF.

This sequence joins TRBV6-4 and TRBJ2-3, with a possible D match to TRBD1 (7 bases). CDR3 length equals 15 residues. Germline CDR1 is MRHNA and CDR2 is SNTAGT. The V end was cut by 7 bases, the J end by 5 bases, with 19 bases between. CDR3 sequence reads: CASTRDSGGVDTQYF. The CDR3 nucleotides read TGTGCCAGCACCCGGGACAGCGGAGGGGTAGATACGCAGTATTTT.

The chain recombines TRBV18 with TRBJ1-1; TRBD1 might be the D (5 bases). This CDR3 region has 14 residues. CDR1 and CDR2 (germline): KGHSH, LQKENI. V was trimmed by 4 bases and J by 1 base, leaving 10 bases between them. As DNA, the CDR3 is TGTGCCAGCTCACAAGGGGTCCCGAACACTGAAGCTTTCTTT. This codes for CASSQGVPNTEAFF.

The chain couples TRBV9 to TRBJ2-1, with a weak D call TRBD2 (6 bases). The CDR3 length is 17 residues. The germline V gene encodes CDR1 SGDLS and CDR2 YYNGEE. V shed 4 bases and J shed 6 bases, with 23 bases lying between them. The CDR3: CASSLEGRGAPGNEQFF. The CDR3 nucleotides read TGTGCCAGCAGCCTAGAGGGGCGCGGGGCGCCGGGCAATGAGCAGTTCTTC.

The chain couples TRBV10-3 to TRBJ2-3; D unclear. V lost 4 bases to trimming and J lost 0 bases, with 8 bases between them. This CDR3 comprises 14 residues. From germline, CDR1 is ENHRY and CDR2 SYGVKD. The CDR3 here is CAISVGGSTDTQYF. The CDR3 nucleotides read TGTGCCATCAGTGTAGGCGGTAGCACAGATACGCAGTATTTT.

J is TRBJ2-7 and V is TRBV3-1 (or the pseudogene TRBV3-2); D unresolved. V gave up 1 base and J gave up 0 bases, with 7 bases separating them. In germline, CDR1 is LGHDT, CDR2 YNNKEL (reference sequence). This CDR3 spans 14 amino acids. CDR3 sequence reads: CASSQAPTSYEQYF. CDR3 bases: TGTGCCAGCAGCCAAGCCCCTACCTCCTACGAGCAGTACTTC.

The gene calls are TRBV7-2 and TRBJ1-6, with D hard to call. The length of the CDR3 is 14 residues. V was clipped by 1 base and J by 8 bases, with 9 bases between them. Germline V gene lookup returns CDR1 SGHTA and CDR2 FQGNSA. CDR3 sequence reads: CASSLVVRDSPLHF. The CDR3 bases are TGTGCCAGCAGCTTAGTAGTCCGGGATTCACCCCTCCACTTT.

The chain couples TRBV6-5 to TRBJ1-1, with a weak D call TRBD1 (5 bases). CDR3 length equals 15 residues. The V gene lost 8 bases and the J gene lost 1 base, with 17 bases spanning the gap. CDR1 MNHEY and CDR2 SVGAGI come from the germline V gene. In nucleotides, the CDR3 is TGTGCCAGCCACCTCGAAGGGGTTGGGAACACTGAAGCTTTCTTT. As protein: CASHLEGVGNTEAFF.

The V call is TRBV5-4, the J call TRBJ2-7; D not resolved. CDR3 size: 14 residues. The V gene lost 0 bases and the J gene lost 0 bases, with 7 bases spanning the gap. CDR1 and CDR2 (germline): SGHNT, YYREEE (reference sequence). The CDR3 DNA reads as TGTGCCAGCAGCTTGGACGACTCCTCCTACGAGCAGTACTTC. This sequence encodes CASSLDDSSYEQYF.

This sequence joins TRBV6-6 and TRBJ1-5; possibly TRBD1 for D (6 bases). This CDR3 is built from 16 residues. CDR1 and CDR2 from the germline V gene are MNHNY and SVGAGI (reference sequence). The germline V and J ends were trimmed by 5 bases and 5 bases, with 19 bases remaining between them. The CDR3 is CASSPKHRDTHQPQHF. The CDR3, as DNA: TGTGCCAGCAGTCCGAAGCACCGGGACACCCATCAGCCCCAGCATTTT.

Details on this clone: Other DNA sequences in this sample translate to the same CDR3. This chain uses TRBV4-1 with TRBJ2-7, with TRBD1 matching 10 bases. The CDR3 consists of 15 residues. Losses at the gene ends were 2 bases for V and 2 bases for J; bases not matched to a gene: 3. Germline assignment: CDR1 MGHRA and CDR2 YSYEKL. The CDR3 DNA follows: TGCGCCAGCAGCCAATCCGGGACAGGGGCCTACGAGCAGTACTTC. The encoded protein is CASSQSGTGAYEQYF.

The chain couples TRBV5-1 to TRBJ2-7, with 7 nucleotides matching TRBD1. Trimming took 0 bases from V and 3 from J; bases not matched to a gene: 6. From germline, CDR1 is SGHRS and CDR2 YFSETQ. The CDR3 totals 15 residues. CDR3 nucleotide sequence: TGCGCCAGCAGCTTGGCGTCGACAGGGCTCTACGAGCAGTACTTC. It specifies CASSLASTGLYEQYF.